This section outlines one T cell receptor beta chain sequence together with its context. This entry belongs to a study of blood T cell repertoires in COVID-19. Under the authors' procedure: Scientists estimated how many nucleated cells there were by amplifying reference gene primers. The repertoire was sequenced with immunoSEQ multiplex PCR; TCRdb's copy has only in-frame clones and lacks some. That table supplies the V and J calls and clone size; D and trimming were determined from the DNA. The sample holds 150,000 to 200,000 clones, 75% to 85% seen once. Per the germline V gene, CDR1 is WNHNN and CDR2 is SYGVQD (reference sequence). The ends were cut back, 2 bases at V and 2 bases at J, with 6 bases in the middle. This CDR3 contains 13 residues.

The TCR sequence derives from a woman between 50 and 59 years old with acute COVID-19. V gene TRBV10-1 combines with J gene TRBJ2-5; D is unresolved. The sequenced material came from PBMCs or T cells enriched from blood (not recorded which). The CDR3 loop is CASSETVQETQYF. CDR3 DNA sequence: TGCGCCAGCAGTGAGACAGTTCAAGAGACCCAGTACTTC.